One and the same sample provided the 14 T cell receptor beta chains below, sequenced in a study of blood T cell repertoires in COVID-19. Libraries were prepared by immunoSEQ multiplex PCR; TCRdb keeps only in-frame clonotypes and omits some of them. The data contain roughly 100,000 clones, 84% of them seen just once; the ten biggest clones take up 3.5% to 5.5%. The source material was peripheral blood. The receptors stem from a human donor in a cohort sampled during active COVID-19.

The V call is TRBV27, the J call TRBJ1-6; 8 positions match TRBD1. Trimming took 6 bases from V and 5 from J; bases not matched to a gene: 12. CDR1 is MNHEY and CDR2 is SMNVEV in the germline V gene (reference sequence). The CDR3 totals 17 residues. CDR3 DNA sequence: TGTGCCAGCAGGGGCTGGACAGGGTATAGTCATAATTCACCCCTCCACTTT. Translating gives CASRGWTGYSHNSPLHF.

The chain combines TRBV5-5 with TRBJ1-2, with D hard to call. The CDR3 is 14 amino acids. Germline CDR1 reads SGHKS; CDR2 reads YYEKEE (reference sequence). V was clipped by 1 base and J by 4 bases, with 11 bases between them. The CDR3 spells CASSLPQTTYGYTF. CDR3 DNA sequence: TGTGCCAGCAGCTTGCCCCAGACAACCTATGGCTACACCTTC.

The chain links TRBV30 to TRBJ2-3; 9 bases are a match to TRBD2. CDR1 GTSNPN and CDR2 SVGIG come from the germline V gene (reference sequence). Trimming cost V 3 bases and J 5 bases; bases outside gene matches: 9. The CDR3 has 15 residues. The CDR3 region has the DNA TGTGCCTGGAGCGGTACGGGACTAGCAATAGATACGCAGTATTTT. Translating gives CAWSGTGLAIDTQYF.

The chain recombines TRBV11-3 with TRBJ2-4, with TRBD1 matching 7 bases. J gave up 4 bases and V 5 bases, and 11 bases lay outside the gene matches. The CDR3 has 16 amino acids. Germline V lookup: CDR1 SGHNT, CDR2 YENEEA. The CDR3 loop is CASSPGQVRDKNIQYF. In DNA, the CDR3 is TGTGCCAGCAGCCCCGGACAGGTCAGAGATAAAAACATTCAGTACTTC.

This clone has only one observation. J is TRBJ1-4 and V is TRBV5-6, with D uncertain. Trimming left V 5 bases short and J 4 bases short, with 6 bases between. Germline loops: CDR1 SGHDT, CDR2 YYEEEE. The CDR3 runs 12 residues. CDR3: CASRRYNEKLFF. CDR3 coding DNA: TGTGCCAGCAGGCGATATAATGAAAAACTGTTTTTT. The full variable domain, in which reference TRBV5-6 and TRBJ1-4 provide the parts outside the CDR3, is DAGVTQSPTHLIKTRGQQVTLRCSPKSGHDTVSWYQQALGQGPQFIFQYYEEEERQRGNFPDRFSGHQFPNYSSELNVNALLLGDSALYLCASRRYNEKLFFGSGTQLSVL.

The V and J genes are TRBV7-2 and TRBJ1-2; TRBD1 matches at 7 bases. Trimming took 5 bases from V and 2 from J; bases not matched to a gene: 8. The CDR3 loop spans 15 amino acids. Germline CDR1 is SGHTA and CDR2 is FQGNSA. In DNA form, the CDR3 reads TGTGCCAGCAGCACACGCCCGGGACAGAACTATGGCTACACCTTC. Protein: CASSTRPGQNYGYTF.

The rearrangement uses TRBV7-2 and TRBJ1-2; no clear D. V lost 5 bases and J 7 bases, leaving 8 bases between the germline ends. The CDR3 length is 11 residues. Germline V gives CDR1 SGHTA, CDR2 FQGNSA. The CDR3 loop is CASSLLSGYTF. CDR3 nucleotides: TGTGCCAGCAGCCTCTTGTCTGGCTACACCTTC.

The chain couples TRBV19 to TRBJ1-2, with unresolved D. Germline CDR1 reads LNHDA; CDR2 reads SQIVND (reference sequence). This CDR3 spans 14 amino acids. V was pared by 3 bases and J by 1 base, with 9 bases between. CDR3 in amino acids: CASSINGDNYGYTF. The CDR3 nucleotides are TGTGCCAGTAGTATTAACGGGGATAACTATGGCTACACCTTC. The full variable domain, in which reference TRBV19 and TRBJ1-2 provide the parts outside the CDR3, is DGGITQSPKYLFRKEGQNVTLSCEQNLNHDAMYWYRQDPGQGLRLIYYSQIVNDFQKGDIAEGYSVSREKKESFPLTVTSAQKNPTAFYLCASSINGDNYGYTFGSGTRLTVV.

The table lists this clone with a count of one. The rearrangement joins TRBV4-3 to TRBJ1-1, with D unresolved. Trimming took off 1 base at V and 3 bases at J, with 12 bases between the two ends. The germline gives CDR1 LGHNA, CDR2 YSLEER. The CDR3 consists of 15 residues. This CDR3 is CASSQALIRDTEAFF. In nucleotides, the CDR3 is TGCGCCAGCAGCCAAGCTCTTATACGGGACACTGAAGCTTTCTTT.

This clone was picked up a small number of times. The V call is TRBV6-5, the J call TRBJ1-5, with TRBD1 matching 9 bases. Germline trimming cut 6 bases from V and 7 bases from J; bases unmatched to any gene: 10. Germline V gene data show CDR1 as MNHEY and CDR2 as SVGAGI. The length of the CDR3 is 15 residues. The CDR3: CASSRQTGGGQPQHF. The CDR3 nucleotides are TGTGCCAGCAGCCGCCAAACAGGGGGCGGGCAGCCCCAGCATTTT.

The chain combines TRBV5-5 with TRBJ2-4; tentatively, D is TRBD2 (6 bases). The CDR3 extends over 15 amino acids. Germline CDR1 reads SGHKS; CDR2 reads YYEKEE (reference sequence). V gave up 4 bases and J gave up 1 base, with 12 bases separating them. The chain's CDR3 is CASSGVEGAKNIQYF. CDR3 nucleotide sequence: TGTGCCAGCAGCGGTGTGGAGGGGGCCAAAAACATTCAGTACTTC.

The chain couples TRBV6-5 to TRBJ1-5; D is ambiguous. Germline loops: CDR1 MNHEY, CDR2 SVGAGI. V lost 0 bases to trimming and J lost 6 bases, with 6 bases between them. The CDR3 contains 13 residues. The CDR3 DNA follows: TGTGCCAGCAGTTACTCGAGGTCTCAGCCCCAGCATTTT. This codes for CASSYSRSQPQHF.

As for this clone: At the DNA level, this CDR3 is encoded by other sequences in the same sample as well. Here the CDR3 reads CASSQDSGITEAFF. As DNA, the CDR3 is TGTGCCAGCAGCCAAGATTCGGGAATCACTGAAGCTTTCTTT. This chain joins TRBV14 and TRBJ1-1, with D unresolved. V was cut by 0 bases and J by 4 bases, with 9 bases left in between. The CDR3 has 14 amino acids. The germline gives CDR1 SGHDN, CDR2 FVKESK.

Only one count was recorded for this clone. The chain recombines TRBV6-5 with TRBJ2-7; D is possibly TRBD2 (7 bases). Between the trimmed V and J ends, which lost 3 bases and 0 bases, there was a span of 12 bases. In germline, CDR1 is MNHEY, CDR2 SVGAGI. This CDR3 has 15 residues. In nucleotides, the CDR3 is TGTGCCAGCAGTTATGGGCGGGGGCCCTCCTACGAGCAGTACTTC. It codes for CASSYGRGPSYEQYF.